A single sample is the source of the 28 T cell receptor beta chains below, sequenced in a study of T cell changes during pregnancy in multiple sclerosis. This table comes from immunoSEQ multiplex PCR, and its TCRdb copy is limited to in-frame clones, with some not included. This table has 50,000 to 70,000 clones, more than 85% appearing once. Sequenced here: peripheral blood, sampled in the first trimester of pregnancy. These receptors were collected from a female donor with multiple sclerosis, enrolled in a pregnancy study.

The sample holds one count of this clone. The rearrangement uses TRBV5-4 and TRBJ1-2; D might be TRBD1 (5 bases). CDR3 length equals 12 residues. V lost 0 bases and J 10 bases, leaving 10 bases between the germline ends. Germline values: CDR1 SGHNT, CDR2 YYREEE (reference sequence). For the CDR3, the DNA is TGTGCCAGCAGCTTGGAGGGGTTCGACTACACCTTC. It translates to CASSLEGFDYTF.

This chain uses TRBV5-6 with TRBJ2-5; 13 bases agree with TRBD2. The V gene's germline CDR1 is SGHDT and CDR2 YYEEEE. This CDR3 contains 16 residues. V lost 4 bases to trimming and J lost 0 bases; unmatched junction nucleotides: 3. The CDR3 DNA reads as TGTGCCAGCAGCCCTGGACTAGCGGGGGACCAAGAGACCCAGTACTTC. It translates to CASSPGLAGDQETQYF.

The chain couples TRBV19 to TRBJ1-1; tentatively, D is TRBD1 (6 bases). The germline V gene has CDR1 LNHDA and CDR2 SQIVND (reference sequence). V was trimmed by 6 bases and J by 1 base, leaving 12 bases between them. The CDR3 length is 14 residues. The CDR3, as DNA: TGTGCCAGTAGGGCACAGGGTTGGAACACTGAAGCTTTCTTT. Translated, it gives CASRAQGWNTEAFF.

The J gene is TRBJ2-7, the V gene TRBV7-2, with 9 bases fitting TRBD2. CDR1 and CDR2 from the germline V gene are SGHTA and FQGNSA. The CDR3 extends over 17 amino acids. V lost 0 bases to trimming and J lost 2 bases; unmatched junction nucleotides: 8. CDR3 nucleotide sequence: TGTGCCAGCAGCTTAGCGCTCCAGCGGGGGGACACCTACGAGCAGTACTTC. Amino acid sequence: CASSLALQRGDTYEQYF. The whole variable domain, remainder taken from reference TRBV7-2 and TRBJ2-7, is GAGVSQSPSNKVTEKGKDVELRCDPISGHTALYWYRQSLGQGLEFLIYFQGNSAPDKSGLPSDRFSAERTGGSVSTLTIQRTQQEDSAVYLCASSLALQRGDTYEQYFGPGTRLTVT.

This clone was observed a handful of times. The chain couples TRBV25-1 to TRBJ1-2; the D gene is possibly TRBD1 (6 bases). The CDR3 runs to 16 residues. V was trimmed by 3 bases and J by 3 bases, leaving 17 bases between them. CDR1 is MGHDK, CDR2 SYGVNS, per germline. The CDR3: CASSDEVRGGHYGYTF. CDR3 sequence (DNA): TGTGCCAGCAGTGATGAGGTGCGGGGGGGCCACTATGGCTACACCTTC.

V usage is TRBV6-5 and J usage is TRBJ1-3; D not certain. The length of the CDR3 is 15 residues. Germline CDR1 and CDR2: MNHEY and SVGAGI. Trimming pared 0 bases from V and 3 bases from J, leaving 9 bases between. The CDR3 region has the DNA TGTGCCAGCAGTTACTCTTCGGGTGTTGGAAACACCATATATTTT. It yields the protein CASSYSSGVGNTIYF.

The CDR3 is CASGPGQGAWEQYF. The CDR3 DNA sequence: TGCGCCAGCGGACCGGGACAGGGGGCTTGGGAGCAGTACTTC. This chain uses TRBV23-1 with TRBJ2-7, with 12 bases lining up with TRBD1. TRBV23-1 is an open reading frame whose function is uncertain. V gave up 8 bases and J gave up 7 bases; unmatched junction bases: 9. The CDR3 has 14 amino acids.

V is TRBV7-8 and J is TRBJ1-5, with TRBD1 identical over 10 bases. J gave up 5 bases and V 0 bases, and 1 base lay outside the gene matches. CDR1 and CDR2 from the germline V gene are SGHVS and FQNEAQ. The CDR3 totals 15 residues. The CDR3 reads CASSLAGTGDQPQHF. As DNA, the CDR3 is TGTGCCAGCAGCTTAGCTGGGACAGGGGATCAGCCCCAGCATTTT.

The V call is TRBV5-5, the J call TRBJ2-6; possible D gene TRBD2, 6 bases. Trimming shortened V by 1 base and J by 2 bases, and 13 bases separated the two germline ends. There are 17 residues in the CDR3. The V gene's germline CDR1 is SGHKS and CDR2 YYEKEE (reference sequence). CDR3 in DNA: TGTGCCAGCAGCTTGTTCCTGGGAGGCCCTGGGGCCAACGTCCTGACTTTC. Translation: CASSLFLGGPGANVLTF.

V is TRBV9 and J is TRBJ2-1; TRBD2 matches at 9 bases. Germline values: CDR1 SGDLS, CDR2 YYNGEE. Germline trimming cut 1 base from V and 4 bases from J; bases unmatched to any gene: 3. The CDR3 contains 15 residues. The CDR3 DNA reads as TGTGCCAGCAGCGTAACAGCGGGGGGATACAATGAGCAGTTCTTC. Its protein product is CASSVTAGGYNEQFF.

The chain combines TRBV11-2 with TRBJ1-4; D is unresolved. V lost 1 base and J lost 3, with 12 bases in between. The CDR3 runs 16 residues. The germline V gene encodes CDR1 SGHAT and CDR2 FQNNGV. The chain's CDR3 is CASSLGRARANEKLFF. The CDR3 DNA is TGTGCCAGCAGCTTAGGGCGGGCTAGGGCTAATGAAAAACTGTTTTTT.

This rearrangement joins TRBV18 to TRBJ1-1; D perhaps matches TRBD1 (6 bases). Germline CDR1 and CDR2: KGHSH and LQKENI. The CDR3 extends over 14 amino acids. V was trimmed by 3 bases and J by 13 bases, leaving 21 bases between them. CDR3 in amino acids: CASSPLDSGTNDFF. DNA for the CDR3: TGTGCCAGCTCACCCTTGGACAGCGGAACCAATGATTTCTTT.

CDR3 coding DNA: TGTGCCAGTGAGACGACAAGCCTCGGCGTTCAGTACTTC. Translating it yields CASETTSLGVQYF. V gene TRBV5-5 combines with J gene TRBJ2-7; D unresolved. The CDR3 covers 13 residues. Deletions cut 8 bases from V and 10 bases from J, with 22 bases between. Per germline, CDR1 SGHKS and CDR2 YYEKEE (reference sequence).

V and J are TRBV5-6 and TRBJ1-1, with unresolved D. Germline-derived CDR1 and CDR2 are SGHDT and YYEEEE. V was cut by 2 bases and J by 1 base, with 3 bases left in between. CDR3 length equals 12 residues. The CDR3 region is CASSFWNTEAFF. In DNA form, the CDR3 reads TGTGCCAGCAGCTTCTGGAACACTGAAGCTTTCTTT. The full variable domain, in which reference TRBV5-6 and TRBJ1-1 provide the parts outside the CDR3, is DAGVTQSPTHLIKTRGQQVTLRCSPKSGHDTVSWYQQALGQGPQFIFQYYEEEERQRGNFPDRFSGHQFPNYSSELNVNALLLGDSALYLCASSFWNTEAFFGQGTRLTVV.

This clone was counted only a few times. The J gene is TRBJ1-2, the V gene TRBV6-6; no clear D. The ends were cut back, 6 bases at V and 8 bases at J, with 13 bases in the middle. The germline gives CDR1 MNHNY, CDR2 SVGAGI (reference sequence). The CDR3 extends over 12 amino acids. CDR3 coding DNA: TGTGCCAGCAGGGGAGAAGTGGGGGGCTACACCTTC. It encodes CASRGEVGGYTF.

J is TRBJ1-5 and V is TRBV5-8; 8 positions match TRBD1. Germline values: CDR1 SGHTS, CDR2 YDEGEE. The CDR3 sequence is 16 residues long. Germline trimming cut 5 bases from V and 3 bases from J; bases unmatched to any gene: 10. CDR3 sequence reads: CASRQEGQGFNQPQHF. Written as DNA, the CDR3 is TGTGCCAGCAGGCAAGAAGGACAGGGCTTCAATCAGCCCCAGCATTTT.

This clone was observed once. This rearrangement joins TRBV4-1 to TRBJ2-3; D unresolved. Trimming removed 0 bases from V and 7 bases from J, with 5 bases in between. This CDR3 is 12 amino acids long. Germline V gene lookup returns CDR1 MGHRA and CDR2 YSYEKL. The CDR3 protein is CASSQDMYTQYF. The CDR3 DNA reads as TGCGCCAGCAGCCAAGATATGTATACGCAGTATTTT.

V and J are TRBV27 and TRBJ1-5, with D tentatively TRBD1 (6 bases). CDR3 length: 14 residues. The germline V and J ends were trimmed by 6 bases and 3 bases, with 12 bases remaining between them. The germline gives CDR1 MNHEY, CDR2 SMNVEV (reference sequence). CDR3 loop: CASRPGQNNQPQHF. The CDR3 coding sequence is TGTGCCAGCAGACCCGGACAGAACAATCAGCCCCAGCATTTT.

The chain recombines TRBV19 with TRBJ1-2; the match to TRBD1 covers 7 bases. Looked up from germline, CDR1 is LNHDA and CDR2 is SQIVND (reference sequence). The CDR3 has 13 amino acids. The CDR3 sequence is CAAEGAGGYGYTF. CDR3 bases: TGTGCAGCTGAGGGGGCCGGGGGCTATGGCTACACCTTC.

This clone was found many times. V is TRBV9 and J is TRBJ1-1, with D possibly matching TRBD1 (6 bases). The CDR3 totals 15 residues. V was trimmed by 4 bases and J by 0 bases, leaving 13 bases between them. Germline lookup yields CDR1 SGDLS and CDR2 YYNGEE. The CDR3 spells CASSPTGTLNTEAFF. Written as DNA, the CDR3 is TGTGCCAGCAGCCCGACCGGGACATTGAACACTGAAGCTTTCTTT.

This chain joins TRBV7-8 and TRBJ1-6, with D perhaps matching TRBD1 (5 bases). Germline V gene data show CDR1 as SGHVS and CDR2 as FQNEAQ. The CDR3 totals 13 residues. V was pared by 5 bases and J by 14 bases, with 16 bases between. The CDR3 DNA reads as TGTGCCAGCAGCCAAAATCCGGGACTGGCCCTCCACTTT. As protein: CASSQNPGLALHF.

The chain is built from TRBV4-1 and TRBJ2-3, with D perhaps matching TRBD2 (6 bases). The CDR3 length is 16 residues. V lost 4 bases, J lost 4 bases, and 18 bases lay in between. Germline assignment: CDR1 MGHRA and CDR2 YSYEKL. The CDR3 DNA is TGCGCCAGCAGCCTCGCCGGGACTGGGCGCGCAGATACGCAGTATTTT. It codes for CASSLAGTGRADTQYF.

The chain has TRBV10-2 and TRBJ1-2; the match to TRBD1 covers 9 bases. The CDR3 totals 16 residues. The V gene end was trimmed by 2 bases and the J gene end by 4 bases; junction bases not matched to a gene: 8. The germline gives CDR1 WSHSY, CDR2 SAAADI. CDR3 amino acids: CASSEAQGALSYGYTF. The CDR3 region has the DNA TGCGCCAGCAGTGAGGCACAGGGGGCATTGAGCTATGGCTACACCTTC.

J is TRBJ1-1 and V is TRBV7-2, with 7 positions matching TRBD1. From germline, CDR1 is SGHTA and CDR2 FQGNSA. The CDR3 runs 13 residues. The CDR3 region has the DNA TGTGCGTCGATGAGACAGGGCGGCACTGAAGCTTTCTTT. Translation gives CASMRQGGTEAFF.

V and J are TRBV7-2 and TRBJ1-3; tentative D call: TRBD1 (5 bases). Trimming removed 1 base at V and 2 bases at J, with 6 bases between. The CDR3 runs to 14 residues. Looked up from germline, CDR1 is SGHTA and CDR2 is FQGNSA. The CDR3 loop reads CASSLGTTGNTIYF. Here the CDR3 DNA reads TGTGCCAGCAGCTTAGGGACAACTGGAAACACCATATATTTT.

The chain recombines TRBV10-3 with TRBJ1-6; 8 bases agree with TRBD1. The germline gives CDR1 ENHRY, CDR2 SYGVKD. Trimming at V came to 8 bases and at J to 7 bases, leaving 7 bases not matched to a gene. This CDR3 is built from 14 residues. DNA of the CDR3: TGTGCCATCGGGGGCAGGGGGCAAAATTCACCCCTCCACTTT. Protein: CAIGGRGQNSPLHF.

V is TRBV7-2 and J is TRBJ1-5; D is unclear. Trimming cost V 4 bases and J 5 bases, with 15 bases left between them. CDR1 is SGHTA and CDR2 is FQGNSA in the germline V gene. There are 15 residues in the CDR3. CDR3 bases: TGTGCCAGCAGCTCGAAGTGGGGAGGAGATCAGCCCCAGCATTTT. Residues: CASSSKWGGDQPQHF. Looking up the rest from reference TRBV7-2 and TRBJ1-5 gives the full variable domain: GAGVSQSPSNKVTEKGKDVELRCDPISGHTALYWYRQSLGQGLEFLIYFQGNSAPDKSGLPSDRFSAERTGGSVSTLTIQRTQQEDSAVYLCASSSKWGGDQPQHFGDGTRLSIL.

The chain couples TRBV11-3 to TRBJ2-1; 7 positions match TRBD1. Per germline, CDR1 SGHNT and CDR2 YENEEA. The CDR3 is made up of 15 amino acids. V lost 1 base to trimming and J lost 4 bases; unmatched junction nucleotides: 4. The CDR3 reads CASSLGRGQYNEQFF. The CDR3 DNA sequence: TGTGCCAGCAGCTTAGGTCGGGGACAGTACAATGAGCAGTTCTTC.